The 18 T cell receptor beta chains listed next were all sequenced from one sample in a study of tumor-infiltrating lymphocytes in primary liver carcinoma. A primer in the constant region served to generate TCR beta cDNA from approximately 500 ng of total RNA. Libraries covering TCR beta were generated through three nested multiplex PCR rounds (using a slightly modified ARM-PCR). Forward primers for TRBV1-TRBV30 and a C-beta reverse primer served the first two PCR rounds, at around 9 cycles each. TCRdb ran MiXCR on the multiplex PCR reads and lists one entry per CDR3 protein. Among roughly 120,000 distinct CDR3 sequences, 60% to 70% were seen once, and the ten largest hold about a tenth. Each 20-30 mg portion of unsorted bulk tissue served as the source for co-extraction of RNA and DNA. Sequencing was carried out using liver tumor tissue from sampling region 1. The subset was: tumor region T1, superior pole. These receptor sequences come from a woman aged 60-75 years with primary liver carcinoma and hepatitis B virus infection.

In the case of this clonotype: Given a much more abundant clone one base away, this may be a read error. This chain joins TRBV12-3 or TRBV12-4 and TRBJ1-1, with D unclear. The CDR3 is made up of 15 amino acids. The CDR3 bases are TGTGCCAGCAGTTCTCATAGACGGTTGAACACTAAAGCTTTCTTT. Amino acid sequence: CASSSHRRLNTKAFF.

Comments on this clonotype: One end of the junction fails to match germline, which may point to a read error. CDR3 sequence reads: CSAGERANTGELSF. The CDR3 region has the DNA TGCAGCGCGGGGGAGCGGGCGAACACCGGGGAGCTGTCTTTT. The chain is built from TRBV29-1 and TRBJ2-2, with D possibly TRBD2 on 6 matching bases. The CDR3 loop spans 14 amino acids. The germline V gene has CDR1 SQVTM and CDR2 ANQGSEA.

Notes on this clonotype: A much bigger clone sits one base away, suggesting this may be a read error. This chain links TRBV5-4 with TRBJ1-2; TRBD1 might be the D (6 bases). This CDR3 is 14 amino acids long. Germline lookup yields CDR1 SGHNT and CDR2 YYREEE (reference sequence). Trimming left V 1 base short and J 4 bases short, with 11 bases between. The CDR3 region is CASSLFTGSYGYTF. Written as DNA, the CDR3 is TGTGCCAGCAGCTTGTTCACAGGGAGCTATGGCTACACCTTC.

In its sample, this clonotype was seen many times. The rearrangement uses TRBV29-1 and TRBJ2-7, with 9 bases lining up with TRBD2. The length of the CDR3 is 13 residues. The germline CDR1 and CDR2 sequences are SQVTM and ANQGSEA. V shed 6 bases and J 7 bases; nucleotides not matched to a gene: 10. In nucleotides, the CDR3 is TGCAGCGTGAGTACTAGCGGGTTTAGTGAGCAGTACTTC. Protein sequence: CSVSTSGFSEQYF.

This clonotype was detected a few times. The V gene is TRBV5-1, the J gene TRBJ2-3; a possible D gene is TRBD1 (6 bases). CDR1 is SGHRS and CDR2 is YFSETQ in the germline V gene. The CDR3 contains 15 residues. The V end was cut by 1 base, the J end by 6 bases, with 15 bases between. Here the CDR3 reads CASSLSYSGADTQYF. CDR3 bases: TGCGCCAGCAGCTTGTCATACTCAGGGGCGGATACGCAGTATTTT.

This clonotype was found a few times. The DNA of the CDR3 is TGTGCCAGCAGTTTGCCCCTTTCTGAAGCTTTCTTT. Protein sequence: CASSLPLSEAFF. The rearrangement uses TRBV28 and TRBJ1-1, with D unresolved. Germline V gene lookup returns CDR1 MDHEN and CDR2 SYDVKM. The CDR3 contains 12 residues. Trimming stripped 3 bases from V and 6 bases from J, with 8 bases between.

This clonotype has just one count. Here the CDR3 DNA reads TGTGCCAGCAGAGCCGCCGGGACTAGGCCGTTCTTC. Translated: CASRAAGTRPFF. The chain links TRBV28 to TRBJ2-1; the match to TRBD2 covers 8 bases. Trimming removed 6 bases from V and 15 bases from J; junction bases left unmatched: 10. The CDR3 spans 12 residues. Germline values: CDR1 MDHEN, CDR2 SYDVKM.

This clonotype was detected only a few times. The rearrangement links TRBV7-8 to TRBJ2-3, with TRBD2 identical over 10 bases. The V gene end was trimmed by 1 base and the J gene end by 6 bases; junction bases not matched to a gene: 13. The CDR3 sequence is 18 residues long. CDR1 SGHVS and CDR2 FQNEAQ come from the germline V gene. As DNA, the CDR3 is TGTGCCAGCAGCTTAGACCCCAATAGCGGGGGGATTGTTGATACGCAGTATTTT. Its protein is CASSLDPNSGGIVDTQYF.

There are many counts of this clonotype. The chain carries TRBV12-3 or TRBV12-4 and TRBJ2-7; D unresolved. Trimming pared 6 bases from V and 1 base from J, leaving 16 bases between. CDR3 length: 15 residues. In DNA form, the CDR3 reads TGTGCCAGCAGCCCTGATATAGGGCGGTCCTACGAGCAGTACTTC. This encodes CASSPDIGRSYEQYF.

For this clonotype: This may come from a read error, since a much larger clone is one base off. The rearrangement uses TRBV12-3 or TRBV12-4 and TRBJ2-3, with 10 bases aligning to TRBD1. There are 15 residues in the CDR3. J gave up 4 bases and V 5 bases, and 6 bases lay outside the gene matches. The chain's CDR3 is CASSHSGQGSDTQYF. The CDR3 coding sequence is TGTGCCAGCAGTCACTCGGGACAGGGGTCAGATACGCAGTATTTT.

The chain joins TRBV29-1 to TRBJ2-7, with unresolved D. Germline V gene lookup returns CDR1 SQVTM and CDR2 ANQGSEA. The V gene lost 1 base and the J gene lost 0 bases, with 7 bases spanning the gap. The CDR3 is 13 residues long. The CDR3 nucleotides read TGCAGCGTTGAAGTTCGAGGCTCCTACGAGCAGTACTTC. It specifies CSVEVRGSYEQYF.

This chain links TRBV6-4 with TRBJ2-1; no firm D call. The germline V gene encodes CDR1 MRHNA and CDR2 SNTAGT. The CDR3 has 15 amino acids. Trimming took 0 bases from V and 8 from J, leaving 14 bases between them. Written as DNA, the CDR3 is TGTGCCAGCAGTGACTCTTTTAGGGCGTTGGATGAGCAGTTCTTC. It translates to CASSDSFRALDEQFF.

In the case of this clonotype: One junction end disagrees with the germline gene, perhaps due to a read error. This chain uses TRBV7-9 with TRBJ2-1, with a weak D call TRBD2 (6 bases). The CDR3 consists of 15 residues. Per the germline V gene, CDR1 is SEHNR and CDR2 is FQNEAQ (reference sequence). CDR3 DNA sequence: TGTGCCAGCAGCTTATTCGGGAGCTCCTACAATGAGCAGCTCTTC. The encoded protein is CASSLFGSSYNEQLF. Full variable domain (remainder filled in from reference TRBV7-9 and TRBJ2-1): DTGVSQNPRHKITKRGQNVTFRCDPISEHNRLYWYRQTLGQGPEFLTYFQNEAQLEKSRLLSDRFSAERPKGSFSTLEIQRTEQGDSAMYLCASSLFGSSYNEQLFGPGTRLTVL.

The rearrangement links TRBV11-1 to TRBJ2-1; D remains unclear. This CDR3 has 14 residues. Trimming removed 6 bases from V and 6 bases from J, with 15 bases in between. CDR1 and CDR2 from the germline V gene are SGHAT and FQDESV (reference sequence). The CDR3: CASSLLAESNEQFF. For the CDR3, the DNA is TGTGCCAGCAGTTTACTGGCAGAGTCCAATGAGCAGTTCTTC.

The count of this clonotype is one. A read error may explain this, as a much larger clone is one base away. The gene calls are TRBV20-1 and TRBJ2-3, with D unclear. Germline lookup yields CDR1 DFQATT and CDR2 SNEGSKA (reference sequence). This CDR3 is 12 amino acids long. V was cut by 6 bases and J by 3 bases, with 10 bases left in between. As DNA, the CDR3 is TGCAGTGCCTCGGCGCGAACAGATACGCAGTATTTT. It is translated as CSASARTDTQYF.

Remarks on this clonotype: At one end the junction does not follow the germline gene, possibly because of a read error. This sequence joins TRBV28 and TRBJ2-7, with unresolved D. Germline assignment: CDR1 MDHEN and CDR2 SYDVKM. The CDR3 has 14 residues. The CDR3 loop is CASSLEGIRYEQCF. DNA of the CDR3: TGTGCCAGCAGTTTAGAAGGAATACGCTACGAGCAGTGCTTC.

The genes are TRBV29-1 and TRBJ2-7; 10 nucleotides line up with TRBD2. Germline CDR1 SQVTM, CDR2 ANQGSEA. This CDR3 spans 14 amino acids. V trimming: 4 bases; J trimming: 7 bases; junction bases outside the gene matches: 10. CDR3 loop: CSVALETSGYEQYF. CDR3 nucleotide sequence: TGCAGCGTTGCCCTAGAGACTAGCGGGTATGAGCAGTACTTC.

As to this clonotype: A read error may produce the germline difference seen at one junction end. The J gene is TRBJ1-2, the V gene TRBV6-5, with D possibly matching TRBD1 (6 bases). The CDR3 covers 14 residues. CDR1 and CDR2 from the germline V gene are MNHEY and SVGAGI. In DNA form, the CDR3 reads TGTGCCAGCACCACCGGGATAGGGGGTTATGGCCACACCTTC. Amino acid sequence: CASTTGIGGYGHTF.